The clone carrying this T cell receptor beta chain was seen more than once but under ten times. This specimen comes from a study of human T cells and chemical hapten exposure. At the level of the study: Variation in per-sample TCR yields came mainly from small pooled library volume differences.

During construction of the library, unique molecular identifiers were attached to individual cDNA molecules for quantitative, reproducible TCR counting. TCRdb reprocessed the RACE reads with MiXCR, giving one entry per CDR3 protein. Of tens of thousands of distinct CDR3 sequences listed, 10% to 11% are singletons. Time point: pre-sensitization, week 0. Treatment noted: therapeutic diphenylcyclopropenone sensitization with weekly scalp DPC. From whole blood left unfractionated, total RNA was extracted. The V and J ends lost 1 base and 0 bases, in that order; junction bases with no gene match: 9. This CDR3 is 16 amino acids long. From germline, CDR1 is DFQATT and CDR2 SNEGSKA (reference sequence).

The specimen comprised whole blood, sampled in connection with sensitization to the hapten diphenylcyclopropenone (DPC). The gene calls are TRBV20-1 and TRBJ2-7, with 7 bases aligning to TRBD2. The clonotype originates from a woman between 50 and 59 years old with alopecia areata. Some clones in this sample may be carry-over from other donors' samples. The DNA of the CDR3 is TGCAGTGCTAGAGCCCATGGCGGGGGAAGCTCCTACGAGCAGTACTTC. As protein: CSARAHGGGSSYEQYF.